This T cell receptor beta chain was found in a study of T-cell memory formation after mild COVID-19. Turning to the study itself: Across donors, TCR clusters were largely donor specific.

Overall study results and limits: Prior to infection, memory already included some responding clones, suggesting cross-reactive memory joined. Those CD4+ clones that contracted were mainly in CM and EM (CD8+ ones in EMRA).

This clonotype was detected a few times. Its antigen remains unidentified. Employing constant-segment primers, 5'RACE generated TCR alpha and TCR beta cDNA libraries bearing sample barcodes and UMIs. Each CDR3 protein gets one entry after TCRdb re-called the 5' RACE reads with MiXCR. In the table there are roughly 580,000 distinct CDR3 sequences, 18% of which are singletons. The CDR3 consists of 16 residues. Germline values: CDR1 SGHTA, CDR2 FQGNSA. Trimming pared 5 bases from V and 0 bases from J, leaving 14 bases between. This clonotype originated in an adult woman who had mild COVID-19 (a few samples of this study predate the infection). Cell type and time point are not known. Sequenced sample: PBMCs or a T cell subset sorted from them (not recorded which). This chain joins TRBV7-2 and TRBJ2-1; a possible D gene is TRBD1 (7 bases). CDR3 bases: TGTGCCAGCAGCGGAGGGGGCGTTAGCTCCTACAATGAGCAGTTCTTC. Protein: CASSGGGVSSYNEQFF.